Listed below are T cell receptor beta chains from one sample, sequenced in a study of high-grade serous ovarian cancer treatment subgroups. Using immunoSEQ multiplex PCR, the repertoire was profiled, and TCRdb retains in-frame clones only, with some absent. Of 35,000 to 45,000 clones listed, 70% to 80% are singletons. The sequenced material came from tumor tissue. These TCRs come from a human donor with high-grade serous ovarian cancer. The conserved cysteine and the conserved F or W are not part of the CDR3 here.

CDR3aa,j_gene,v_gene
ASSLMAGNNQPQH,TRBJ1-5,TRBV27
ASSPQVGGVQF,TRBJ2-1,TRBV7-9
ASSLRTGGDEKLF,TRBJ1-4,TRBV7-2
ASSPRQGNQPQH,TRBJ1-5,TRBV18
ASSPRTDTQY,TRBJ2-3,TRBV18
ASRGGGGETQY,TRBJ2-5,TRBV19
ASSLLFSGASATDTQY,TRBJ2-3,TRBV7-9
ASSPSASSYNEQF,TRBJ2-1,TRBV5-1
ASSPGSWTQY,TRBJ2-5,TRBV14
AISDDIHNYGYT,TRBJ1-2,TRBV10-3
ASSKASCGAGANTEAF,TRBJ1-1,TRBV21-1
ASSSPFAYTEAF,TRBJ1-1,TRBV7-2
ASSLVPDSSYQETQY,TRBJ2-5,TRBV5-1
ASSITPRASPRYEQY,TRBJ2-7,TRBV19
ATSNPPRSYNEQF,TRBJ2-1,TRBV15
AARARTYPDTQY,TRBJ2-3,TRBV28
ASSQNPSENTGELF,TRBJ2-2,TRBV4-1
ASSLWGMDTEAF,TRBJ1-1,TRBV7-9
ASREPTEAF,TRBJ1-1,TRBV28
ASSFSQRSQETQY,TRBJ2-5,TRBV5-1
AITPLAGGTGELF,TRBJ2-2,TRBV10-3
ASSVDRGREKLF,TRBJ1-4,TRBV2
ASSQMRAPGNIQY,TRBJ2-4,TRBV4-3
ASGTGGARYGYT,TRBJ1-2,TRBV14
AITRDPSSYEQY,TRBJ2-7,TRBV10-3
ASSRNSDSSYEQY,TRBJ2-7,TRBV7-3
ASTSSDSWTAQY,TRBJ2-7,TRBV28
ASSQELTGVNSPLH,TRBJ1-6,TRBV4-3
ASSLVSGPHGYT,TRBJ1-2,TRBV5-1
ASSLVRVPTGVKYEQY,TRBJ2-7,TRBV11-2
ASSTGTGRNGYT,TRBJ1-2,TRBV6-5
ASSPRGRTSYEQY,TRBJ2-7,TRBV18
ASSLRRRRGYT,TRBJ1-2,TRBV7-3
ASSPDRGLQGITEAF,TRBJ1-1,TRBV27
ASSAGLRNIQY,TRBJ2-4,TRBV11-3
ASSWGPSGYEQY,TRBJ2-7,TRBV6-5
ASDAGKTGELF,TRBJ2-2,TRBV12-5
ASSPGKPPPYGYT,TRBJ1-2,TRBV7-2
ASSPEGANYGYT,TRBJ1-2,TRBV5-4
ASSRKGDNLQF,TRBJ2-1,TRBV7-3
ASRTGQVNTEAF,TRBJ1-1,TRBV19